The rows below give T cell receptor beta chains drawn from one sample of a study of cytomegalovirus exposure and HLA in healthy donors. The data were produced by immunoSEQ multiplex PCR, yet TCRdb's version contains in-frame clones alone and is incomplete. The table shows over 200,000 clones, with around 70% occurring only once. The material sequenced was PBMCs. Receptors were obtained from a man aged 35-49 years in good health and CMV-seropositive. CDR3s include the opening cysteine and the closing phenylalanine or tryptophan. A D gene is named only where the DNA matches it firmly. For some rows the clone size is stated as once, few or many, or as a class when expanded; others skip it.

v_gene: TRBV9; d_gene: NA; j_gene: TRBJ2-1; abundance: once; CDR3aa: CASSVLSSGVNEQFF; CDR3nt: TGTGCCAGCAGCGTACTTTCATCCGGGGTCAATGAGCAGTTCTTC
v_gene: TRBV7-2; d_gene: TRBD1; j_gene: TRBJ1-2; abundance: NA; CDR3aa: CASSLRQGYGYTF; CDR3nt: TGTGCCAGCAGCTTAAGACAGGGCTATGGCTACACCTTC
v_gene: TRBV28; d_gene: NA; j_gene: TRBJ1-2; abundance: once; CDR3aa: CASSSTVYGYTF; CDR3nt: TGTGCCAGCAGTTCAACGGTGTATGGCTACACCTTC
v_gene: TRBV2; d_gene: TRBD1; j_gene: TRBJ1-6; abundance: NA; CDR3aa: CASSRQGSSYNSPLHF; CDR3nt: TGTGCCAGCAGCCGACAGGGAAGCTCCTATAATTCACCCCTCCACTTT
v_gene: TRBV7-9; d_gene: TRBD2; j_gene: TRBJ2-1; abundance: NA; CDR3aa: CASSPRDARGDEQFF; CDR3nt: TGTGCCAGCAGCCCGCGGGACGCCCGGGGGGATGAGCAGTTCTTC
v_gene: TRBV5-1; d_gene: NA; j_gene: TRBJ1-1; abundance: NA; CDR3aa: CASSLGPEGGTEAFF; CDR3nt: TGCGCCAGCAGCTTGGGCCCCGAAGGGGGCACTGAAGCTTTCTTT
v_gene: TRBV10-3; d_gene: NA; j_gene: TRBJ1-3; abundance: NA; CDR3aa: CAISGGLLRGDTIYF; CDR3nt: TGTGCCATCAGTGGGGGACTTTTAAGAGGAGACACCATATATTTT
v_gene: TRBV5-1; d_gene: NA; j_gene: TRBJ2-5; abundance: NA; CDR3aa: CASSLARRGKETQYF; CDR3nt: TGCGCCAGCAGCTTGGCTCGAAGGGGGAAAGAGACCCAGTACTTC
v_gene: TRBV12-5; d_gene: NA; j_gene: TRBJ2-5; abundance: NA; CDR3aa: CASGPAGTRDGETQYF; CDR3nt: TGTGCTAGTGGTCCCGCCGGGACAAGAGATGGAGAGACCCAGTACTTC
v_gene: TRBV19; d_gene: NA; j_gene: TRBJ2-7; abundance: once; CDR3aa: CASSNIRSYEQYF; CDR3nt: TGTGCCAGTAGTAATATCAGATCCTACGAGCAGTACTTC
v_gene: TRBV6-1; d_gene: NA; j_gene: TRBJ1-2; abundance: NA; CDR3aa: CASSEPQGPPGGYTF; CDR3nt: TGTGCCAGCAGCGAACCGCAGGGGCCTCCGGGTGGCTACACCTTC
v_gene: TRBV11-2; d_gene: NA; j_gene: TRBJ1-2; abundance: NA; CDR3aa: CASSRTTGSNYGYTF; CDR3nt: TGTGCCAGCAGCCGCACTACAGGTTCTAACTATGGCTACACCTTC
v_gene: TRBV5-1; d_gene: TRBD1; j_gene: TRBJ1-3; abundance: once; CDR3aa: CASSGTGGGSSGNTIYF; CDR3nt: TGCGCCAGCAGCGGCACAGGGGGCGGGAGCTCTGGAAACACCATATATTTT
v_gene: TRBV5-5; d_gene: NA; j_gene: TRBJ2-7; abundance: NA; CDR3aa: CASSLALEQYF; CDR3nt: TGTGCCAGCAGCTTGGCCCTAGAGCAGTACTTC
v_gene: TRBV6-5; d_gene: NA; j_gene: TRBJ1-1; abundance: NA; CDR3aa: CASSYRGLGRRTEAFF; CDR3nt: TGTGCCAGCAGTTACCGGGGTCTGGGGAGGAGGACTGAAGCTTTCTTT
v_gene: TRBV6-6; d_gene: NA; j_gene: TRBJ2-6; abundance: NA; CDR3aa: CASSHGPGAGANVLTF; CDR3nt: TGTGCCAGCAGTCACGGACCAGGGGCTGGGGCCAACGTCCTGACTTTC
v_gene: TRBV28; d_gene: TRBD1; j_gene: TRBJ1-1; abundance: NA; CDR3aa: CAIRRGQSEAFF; CDR3nt: TGTGCCATTCGGAGGGGGCAGAGTGAAGCTTTCTTT
v_gene: TRBV27; d_gene: NA; j_gene: TRBJ2-7; abundance: NA; CDR3aa: CASSLRVRNYEQYF; CDR3nt: TGTGCCAGCAGTTTACGCGTCAGGAACTACGAGCAGTACTTC
v_gene: TRBV5-1; d_gene: TRBD1; j_gene: TRBJ2-3; abundance: NA; CDR3aa: CASAVTGDHTDTQYF; CDR3nt: TGCGCCAGCGCCGTTACAGGGGATCATACAGATACGCAGTATTTT
v_gene: TRBV5-1; d_gene: NA; j_gene: TRBJ1-5; abundance: NA; CDR3aa: CASREGEGQPQHF; CDR3nt: TGCGCCAGCAGGGAGGGCGAGGGGCAGCCCCAGCATTTT
v_gene: TRBV9; d_gene: NA; j_gene: TRBJ1-2; abundance: once; CDR3aa: CASSVEGAMSGYTF; CDR3nt: TGTGCCAGCAGCGTAGAAGGGGCTATGTCAGGCTACACCTTC
v_gene: TRBV5-1; d_gene: NA; j_gene: TRBJ2-6; abundance: NA; CDR3aa: CASNDRLSSGANVLTF; CDR3nt: TGCGCCAGCAACGACAGGTTAAGCTCTGGGGCCAACGTCCTGACTTTC
v_gene: TRBV5-1; d_gene: NA; j_gene: TRBJ2-5; abundance: NA; CDR3aa: CASSLADRMKETQYF; CDR3nt: TGCGCCAGCAGCTTGGCCGACAGGATGAAAGAGACCCAGTACTTC
v_gene: TRBV2; d_gene: TRBD2; j_gene: TRBJ2-7; abundance: NA; CDR3aa: CASSEYSGGATFQYEQYF; CDR3nt: TGTGCCAGCAGTGAGTACAGCGGGGGGGCAACCTTCCAGTACGAGCAGTACTTC
v_gene: TRBV9; d_gene: NA; j_gene: TRBJ2-5; abundance: few; CDR3aa: CASSPTGFFETQYF; CDR3nt: TGTGCCAGCAGCCCTACAGGGTTCTTTGAGACCCAGTACTTC
v_gene: TRBV18; d_gene: TRBD1; j_gene: TRBJ2-3; abundance: NA; CDR3aa: CASYRGWGPSTDTQYF; CDR3nt: TGTGCCAGCTACAGGGGATGGGGCCCTAGCACAGATACGCAGTATTTT
v_gene: TRBV7-2; d_gene: NA; j_gene: TRBJ1-2; abundance: NA; CDR3aa: CASSSPGAHGYTF; CDR3nt: TGTGCCAGCAGCTCTCCAGGTGCTCATGGCTACACCTTC
v_gene: TRBV6-4; d_gene: TRBD2; j_gene: TRBJ2-7; abundance: NA; CDR3aa: CASSAQRGSSYEQYF; CDR3nt: TGTGCCAGCAGTGCACAGCGGGGGAGCTCCTACGAGCAGTACTTC
v_gene: TRBV28; d_gene: TRBD1; j_gene: TRBJ1-4; abundance: NA; CDR3aa: CASSSGHRGVNEKLFF; CDR3nt: TGTGCCAGCAGCTCGGGCCACAGGGGTGTAAACGAAAAACTGTTTTTT
v_gene: TRBV28; d_gene: TRBD1; j_gene: TRBJ1-2; abundance: NA; CDR3aa: CASRWDRSNGYTF; CDR3nt: TGTGCCAGCAGATGGGACAGGAGCAACGGCTACACCTTC
v_gene: TRBV7-2; d_gene: TRBD1; j_gene: TRBJ2-3; abundance: NA; CDR3aa: CASSYDRAGTQYF; CDR3nt: TGTGCCAGCAGCTACGACAGGGCAGGTACGCAGTATTTT
v_gene: TRBV7-9; d_gene: TRBD2; j_gene: TRBJ2-5; abundance: NA; CDR3aa: CASSLGLADKQETQYF; CDR3nt: TGTGCCAGCAGCTTAGGGCTAGCGGATAAACAAGAGACCCAGTACTTC
v_gene: TRBV5-4; d_gene: TRBD2; j_gene: TRBJ2-2; abundance: NA; CDR3aa: CASSPAGGTGELFF; CDR3nt: TGTGCCAGCAGCCCCGCGGGGGGGACCGGGGAGCTGTTTTTT
v_gene: TRBV6-1; d_gene: NA; j_gene: TRBJ1-1; abundance: NA; CDR3aa: CASRNGGYTEAFF; CDR3nt: TGTGCCAGCAGAAACGGAGGGTACACTGAAGCTTTCTTT
v_gene: TRBV4-2; d_gene: NA; j_gene: TRBJ2-2; abundance: NA; CDR3aa: CASSHFRSDFGELFF; CDR3nt: TGTGCCAGCAGCCACTTCCGAAGCGACTTCGGGGAGCTGTTTTTT
v_gene: TRBV10-3; d_gene: NA; j_gene: TRBJ1-5; abundance: NA; CDR3aa: CAISEGTGHQPQHF; CDR3nt: TGTGCCATCAGTGAAGGGACTGGTCATCAGCCCCAGCATTTT
v_gene: TRBV5-1; d_gene: NA; j_gene: TRBJ2-3; abundance: NA; CDR3aa: CASSLQGGTDTQYF; CDR3nt: TGCGCCAGCAGCCTACAGGGAGGCACAGATACGCAGTATTTT